This entry features one T cell receptor beta chain sequence. The CDR3 has 16 amino acids. Production of TCR beta cDNA relied on 5'RACE template switching with UMIs. With the 5' RACE reads reprocessed, TCRdb shows one record per CDR3 protein and no DNA. Its listing shows about 370,000 distinct CDR3 sequences. This entry belongs to a study of T cells expressing NK-cell markers. The sample was blood T cells: a sorted CD56 or NKG2C T cell subset, CD4+ or CD8+ T cells, or bulk PBMC T cells (not recorded which). This TCR was sampled from a woman between 50 and 59 years old in good health. The chain carries TRBV12-3 or TRBV12-4 and TRBJ2-2; TCRdb's D call, TRBD2, is unchecked because there is no DNA. The CDR3 loop reads CASSLWLAGGPRELFF.